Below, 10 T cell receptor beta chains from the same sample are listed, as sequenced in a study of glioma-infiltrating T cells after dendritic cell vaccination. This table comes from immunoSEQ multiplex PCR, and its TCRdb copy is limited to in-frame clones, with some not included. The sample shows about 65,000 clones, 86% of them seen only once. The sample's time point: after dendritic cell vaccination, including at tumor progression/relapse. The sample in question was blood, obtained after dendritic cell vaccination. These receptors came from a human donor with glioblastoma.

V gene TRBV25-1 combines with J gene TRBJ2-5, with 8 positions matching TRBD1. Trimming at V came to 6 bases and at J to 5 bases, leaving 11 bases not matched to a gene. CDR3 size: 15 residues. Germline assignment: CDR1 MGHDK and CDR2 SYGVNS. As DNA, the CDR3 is TGTGCCAGCAGCCTAGGACAGGGTAATAGGGAGACCCAGTACTTC. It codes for CASSLGQGNRETQYF.

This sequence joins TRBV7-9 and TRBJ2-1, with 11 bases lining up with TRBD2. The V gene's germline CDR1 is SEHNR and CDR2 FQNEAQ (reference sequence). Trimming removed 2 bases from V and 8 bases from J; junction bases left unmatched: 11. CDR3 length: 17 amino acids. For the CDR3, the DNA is TGTGCCAGCAGCTTAATTAGCGGGGGGGCCGGTGGGGATGAGCAGTTCTTC. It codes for CASSLISGGAGGDEQFF.

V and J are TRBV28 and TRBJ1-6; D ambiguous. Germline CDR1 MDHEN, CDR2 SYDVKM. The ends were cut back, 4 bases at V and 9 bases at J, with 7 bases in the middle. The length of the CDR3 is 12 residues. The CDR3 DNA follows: TGTGCCAGCAGTTCCTCTCCTTCACCCCTCCACTTT. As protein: CASSSSPSPLHF. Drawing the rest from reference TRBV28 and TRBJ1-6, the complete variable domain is DVKVTQSSRYLVKRTGEKVFLECVQDMDHENMFWYRQDPGLGLRLIYFSYDVKMKEKGDIPEGYSVSREKKERFSLILESASTNQTSMYLCASSSSPSPLHFGNGTRLTVT.

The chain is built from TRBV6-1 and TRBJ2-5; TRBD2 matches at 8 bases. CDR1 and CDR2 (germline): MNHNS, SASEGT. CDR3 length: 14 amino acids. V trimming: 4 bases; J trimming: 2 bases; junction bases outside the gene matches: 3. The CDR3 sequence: CASSVASGQETQYF. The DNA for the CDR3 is TGTGCCAGCAGTGTAGCTAGCGGGCAAGAGACCCAGTACTTC.

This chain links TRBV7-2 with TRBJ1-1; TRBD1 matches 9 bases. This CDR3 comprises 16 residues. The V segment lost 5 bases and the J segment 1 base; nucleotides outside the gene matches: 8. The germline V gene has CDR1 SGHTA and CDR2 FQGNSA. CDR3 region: CASSGTGTGKNTEAFF. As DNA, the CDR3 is TGTGCCAGCAGCGGCACCGGGACAGGGAAGAACACTGAAGCTTTCTTT.

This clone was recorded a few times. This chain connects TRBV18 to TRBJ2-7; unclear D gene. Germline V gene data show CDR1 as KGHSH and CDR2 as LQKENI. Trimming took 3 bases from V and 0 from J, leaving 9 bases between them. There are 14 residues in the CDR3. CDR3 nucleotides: TGTGCCAGCTCACCCCAGGTGAGCTCCTACGAGCAGTACTTC. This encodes CASSPQVSSYEQYF.

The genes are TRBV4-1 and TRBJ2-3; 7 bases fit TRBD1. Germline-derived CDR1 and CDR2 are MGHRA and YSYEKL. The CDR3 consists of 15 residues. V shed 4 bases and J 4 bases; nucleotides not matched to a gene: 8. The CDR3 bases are TGCGCCAGCAGCCCGGGACAGCCATTCGCAGATACGCAGTATTTT. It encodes CASSPGQPFADTQYF.

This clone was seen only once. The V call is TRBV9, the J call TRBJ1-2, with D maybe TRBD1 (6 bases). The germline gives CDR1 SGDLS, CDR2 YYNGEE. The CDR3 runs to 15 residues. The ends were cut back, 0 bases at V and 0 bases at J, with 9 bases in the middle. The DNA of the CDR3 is TGTGCCAGCAGCGTAGCCGGGGGGCCTAACTATGGCTACACCTTC. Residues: CASSVAGGPNYGYTF.

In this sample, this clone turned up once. Here the CDR3 DNA reads TGTGCCAGCAGCTTGCCCCTAGCGGGAGGCTCTGGGGCCAACGTCCTGACTTTC. Translating gives CASSLPLAGGSGANVLTF. The V gene is TRBV5-4, the J gene TRBJ2-6, with TRBD2 matching 11 bases. The CDR3 totals 18 residues. Unmatched junction bases numbered 3, after V lost 1 base and J lost 0 bases. Germline V CDR1 and CDR2: SGHNT, YYREEE (reference sequence).

The CDR3 is CASNEGGASQRTFF. The DNA of the CDR3 is TGTGCCAGCAACGAAGGGGGCGCTTCCCAGCGAACTTTCTTT. The rearrangement links TRBV7-9 to TRBJ1-1; 7 positions agree with TRBD1. Germline values: CDR1 SEHNR, CDR2 FQNEAQ (reference sequence). With V trimmed by 7 bases and J by 12 bases, 17 bases remained unmatched. The CDR3 is made up of 14 amino acids.